One and the same sample provided the 20 T cell receptor beta chains below, sequenced in a study of T cells in Graves' hyperthyroidism and ophthalmopathy. RNA transcripts were the template for amplifying TCR beta CDR3 regions. Carried out on the TCR CDR3, a first-round RT-PCR used the HTBI primer set. TCRdb recomputed calls from the multiplex PCR reads with MiXCR, one row per CDR3 protein. The sample has 550,000 to 800,000 distinct CDR3 sequences, approximately 15% seen once. Sequencing input: blood. The receptors come from a man in his forties or fifties with Graves' hyperthyroidism.

This chain links TRBV24-1 with TRBJ2-1; D uncertain. The V gene lost 2 bases and the J gene lost 5 bases, with 9 bases spanning the gap. This CDR3 region has 14 residues. Germline CDR1 reads KGHDR; CDR2 reads SFDVKD. The CDR3 sequence: CATSDSWANNEQFF. The CDR3 coding sequence is TGTGCCACCAGTGATTCATGGGCCAACAATGAGCAGTTCTTC.

The chain couples TRBV2 to TRBJ2-5, with D possibly TRBD2 on 6 matching bases. V lost 7 bases to trimming and J lost 3 bases, with 12 bases between them. Germline CDR1 SNHLY, CDR2 FYNNEI. CDR3 size: 13 residues. The CDR3 is CASTSGGKETQYF. The CDR3 region has the DNA TGTGCCAGCACTTCCGGAGGGAAAGAGACCCAGTACTTC.

The chain combines TRBV27 with TRBJ1-2; the D gene is possibly TRBD1 (6 bases). V was pared by 4 bases and J by 7 bases, with 13 bases between. The CDR3 length is 13 residues. CDR1 is MNHEY, CDR2 SMNVEV, per germline (reference sequence). The CDR3 DNA reads TGTGCCAGCAGTTCGTCCGGGGGCTGTGGCTACACCTTC. It is translated as CASSSSGGCGYTF.

This chain joins TRBV24-1 and TRBJ2-1; TRBD2 aligns across 11 bases. V shed 2 bases and J 4 bases; nucleotides not matched to a gene: 3. From germline, CDR1 is KGHDR and CDR2 SFDVKD. The CDR3 covers 16 residues. In nucleotides, the CDR3 is TGTGCCACCAGTGATTCAGGACTAGCGGGTTACAATGAGCAGTTCTTC. The encoded protein is CATSDSGLAGYNEQFF.

This clonotype was counted at least ten times. The chain uses TRBV27 and TRBJ2-1, with unresolved D. Looked up from germline, CDR1 is MNHEY and CDR2 is SMNVEV (reference sequence). V lost 6 bases to trimming and J lost 5 bases, with 17 bases between them. This CDR3 contains 15 residues. The CDR3: CASRLSVSYHNEQFF. The CDR3 DNA sequence: TGTGCCAGCAGACTAAGCGTGAGCTACCACAATGAGCAGTTCTTC.

In this sample, this clonotype turned up many times. V gene TRBV2 combines with J gene TRBJ2-7; D is uncertain. This CDR3 has 12 amino acids. V was trimmed by 7 bases and J by 3 bases, leaving 10 bases between them. Germline assignment: CDR1 SNHLY and CDR2 FYNNEI. The CDR3 DNA reads TGTGCCAGCAATGGTGGCGGCTACGAGCAGTACTTC. Amino acid sequence: CASNGGGYEQYF.

The chain joins TRBV7-6 to TRBJ2-1; a possible D gene is TRBD1 (6 bases). The length of the CDR3 is 15 residues. The V end was cut by 5 bases, the J end by 7 bases, with 18 bases between. The germline V gene encodes CDR1 SGHVS and CDR2 FNYEAQ. CDR3 coding DNA: TGTGCCAGCAGCATAGAGATCTCAGGGGTAAATGAGCAGTTCTTC. It yields the protein CASSIEISGVNEQFF.

V gene TRBV30 combines with J gene TRBJ2-7; D unclear. CDR1 and CDR2 from the germline V gene are GTSNPN and SVGIG (reference sequence). The CDR3 sequence is 13 residues long. Trimming pared 3 bases from V and 6 bases from J, leaving 15 bases between. DNA for the CDR3: TGTGCCTGGAGGAAAACTGAATCGGGCGAGCAGTACTTC. Its protein product is CAWRKTESGEQYF.

This clonotype was seen ten or more times. V gene TRBV27 combines with J gene TRBJ2-2; 7 nucleotides align to TRBD2. Germline CDR1 MNHEY, CDR2 SMNVEV (reference sequence). Trimming at V came to 6 bases and at J to 4 bases, leaving 11 bases not matched to a gene. The CDR3 loop spans 16 amino acids. The CDR3 region is CASSGHAGVRTGELFF. In DNA, the CDR3 is TGTGCCAGCAGCGGCCACGCGGGAGTTCGCACCGGGGAGCTGTTTTTT.

This clonotype was recorded at least ten times. This chain connects TRBV12-3 or TRBV12-4 to TRBJ1-1, with 9 bases fitting TRBD1. J gave up 5 bases and V 7 bases, and 11 bases lay outside the gene matches. The CDR3 consists of 15 residues. The CDR3 DNA is TGTGCCAGCATCACAGGGGGCGCGGGCCAGACTGAAGCTTTCTTT. Protein product: CASITGGAGQTEAFF.

This clonotype showed up just a few times. J is TRBJ2-2 and V is TRBV19, with a possible D match to TRBD1 (6 bases). Trimming pared 7 bases from V and 2 bases from J, leaving 14 bases between. This CDR3 has 15 amino acids. Germline V gene data show CDR1 as LNHDA and CDR2 as SQIVND (reference sequence). CDR3 region: CASKPGQLNTGELFF. CDR3 DNA sequence: TGTGCCAGTAAGCCGGGACAACTTAACACCGGGGAGCTGTTTTTT.

There are a few counts of this clonotype. J is TRBJ2-6 and V is TRBV2; 7 bases fit TRBD1. V dropped 6 bases and J dropped 4; count of bases not matched to a gene: 6. The CDR3 length is 15 residues. CDR1 and CDR2 (germline): SNHLY, FYNNEI. The CDR3, as DNA: TGTGCCAGCAGGGATACAGGGGACGGGGCCAACGTCCTGACTTTC. Translated, it gives CASRDTGDGANVLTF. Variable domain in full (rest from reference TRBV2 and TRBJ2-6): EPEVTQTPSHQVTQMGQEVILRCVPISNHLYFYWYRQILGQKVEFLVSFYNNEISEKSEIFDDQFSVERPDGSNFTLKIRSTKLEDSAMYFCASRDTGDGANVLTFGAGSRLTVL.

The V call is TRBV7-9, the J call TRBJ2-3, with 8 nucleotides matching TRBD1. With 2 bases clipped from V and 4 bases from J, the junction kept 8 bases outside the gene matches. Germline V CDR1 and CDR2: SEHNR, FQNEAQ (reference sequence). This CDR3 contains 16 residues. In DNA form, the CDR3 reads TGTGCCAGCAGCTTACCAGGGCAGGGGGCCTCAGATACGCAGTATTTT. It codes for CASSLPGQGASDTQYF.

This clonotype was seen more than once but under ten times. The genes are TRBV18 and TRBJ2-4; D unclear. The CDR3 consists of 15 residues. V dropped 5 bases and J dropped 0 bases, with 11 bases sitting between them. Looked up from germline, CDR1 is KGHSH and CDR2 is LQKENI. The CDR3: CASSTDQLAKNIQYF. In nucleotides, the CDR3 is TGTGCCAGCTCAACCGATCAACTAGCCAAAAACATTCAGTACTTC.

This clonotype was seen ten or more times. The CDR3 nucleotides are TGTGCCAGCAGTCCAAACAGGGGGCGGTATACCGGGGAGCTGTTTTTT. Encoded protein: CASSPNRGRYTGELFF. V usage is TRBV12-3 or TRBV12-4 and J usage is TRBJ2-2; TRBD1 aligns across 9 bases. Trimming took 5 bases from V and 5 from J; bases not matched to a gene: 9. The CDR3 is 16 residues long.

The chain links TRBV3-1 to TRBJ2-3; the D gene is possibly TRBD2 (5 bases). The CDR3 extends over 16 amino acids. Germline lookup yields CDR1 LGHDT and CDR2 YNNKEL (reference sequence). The germline V and J ends were trimmed by 0 bases and 1 base, with 11 bases remaining between them. The CDR3 loop reads CASSQEFRLRTDTQYF. CDR3 nucleotides: TGTGCCAGCAGCCAAGAGTTCCGACTACGCACAGATACGCAGTATTTT.

This clonotype was counted only a few times. The chain recombines TRBV6-2 or TRBV6-3 with TRBJ2-5; tentatively, D is TRBD1 (6 bases). V was trimmed by 7 bases and J by 4 bases, leaving 13 bases between them. CDR3 length: 13 residues. The germline V gene encodes CDR1 MNHEY and CDR2 SVGEGT. The CDR3 loop is CASTPTGRETQYF. CDR3 DNA sequence: TGTGCCAGCACCCCTACAGGGAGAGAGACCCAGTACTTC.

In its sample, this clonotype was seen many times. The chain combines TRBV7-9 with TRBJ2-7, with TRBD2 matching 8 bases. Germline CDR1 and CDR2: SEHNR and FQNEAQ (reference sequence). The CDR3 contains 15 residues. Trimming took 1 base from V and 4 from J; bases not matched to a gene: 6. The CDR3 DNA reads TGTGCCAGCAGCTTAGACGGCGGGAGGCCTTACGAGCAGTACTTC. Amino acid sequence: CASSLDGGRPYEQYF.

This clonotype was seen repeatedly, ten times or more. The V and J genes are TRBV11-2 and TRBJ2-1, with 11 positions matching TRBD2. Germline CDR1 is SGHAT and CDR2 is FQNNGV. The junction had 4 bases not matched to a gene; V was cut back by 1 base and J by 2 bases. CDR3 length: 17 residues. CDR3 protein: CASSLGGSGRAYNEQFF. In DNA form, the CDR3 reads TGTGCCAGCAGCTTAGGCGGTAGCGGGAGGGCCTACAATGAGCAGTTCTTC.

The chain combines TRBV11-2 with TRBJ1-1, with 8 bases identical to TRBD1. J gave up 4 bases and V 4 bases, and 8 bases lay outside the gene matches. The germline gives CDR1 SGHAT, CDR2 FQNNGV. CDR3 length equals 15 residues. CDR3 sequence reads: CASSYAGTGPTEAFF. CDR3 bases: TGTGCCAGCAGCTATGCCGGGACAGGACCCACTGAAGCTTTCTTT.